The entry that follows covers one T cell receptor (beta chain) sequence. What it recognizes is unknown. Scientists made TCR beta libraries using quantitative 5'-RACE with molecular barcodes. TCRdb called the 5' RACE reads again in MiXCR, with one record for every CDR3 protein. This sample has approximately 220,000 distinct CDR3 sequences, with around a quarter found just once. This entry belongs to a study of CD8 T cells in ankylosing spondylitis. Study-wide findings and caveats: Characteristic, it appeared, of ankylosing spondylitis blood was a TCR beta motif of eight highly homologous variants. Matched ankylosing spondylitis synovial fluid reportedly showed significant enrichment of disease-linked clones. Several of the motif variants were reported before in synovial fluid and blood from reactive arthritis.

Germline V gene data show CDR1 as LNHNV and CDR2 as YYDKDF (reference sequence). The CDR3 runs 14 residues. The trim removed 4 bases at V and 11 bases at J, leaving 10 bases unmatched. The sample was blood, either unsorted or a sorted T cell fraction (not recorded which). The source of this sequence is a male donor with ankylosing spondylitis or in good health (not recorded which). The rearrangement links TRBV15 to TRBJ1-1; 10 positions agree with TRBD1. CDR3 amino acids: CATSTPGQGFKAFF. The CDR3 region has the DNA TGTGCCACCAGCACCCCGGGACAGGGGTTTAAGGCTTTCTTT.